This T cell receptor (beta chain) derives from a study of blood T cell repertoires in COVID-19. The germline gives CDR1 LGHNA, CDR2 YSLEER. V lost 1 base, J lost 9 bases, and 3 bases stayed unmatched. The CDR3 totals 14 residues. Followed longitudinally, the Seattle patients had been enrolled during active infection. The data were produced by immunoSEQ multiplex PCR, yet TCRdb's version contains in-frame clones alone and is incomplete. Of approximately 63,000 clones listed, over 75% are singletons. V is TRBV4-3 and J is TRBJ1-6; 7 bases are shared with TRBD1. The sequencing sample was made of peripheral blood. The source of this sequence is a woman between 55 and 75 years old with COVID-19, enrolled during active disease. CDR3 coding DNA: TGCGCCAGCAGCCAAGTACAGGGGTTTTCACCCCTCCACTTT. Protein: CASSQVQGFSPLHF.